The text below deals with one TCR beta chain. Its antigen remains unidentified. The PCR ran on 60 Vbeta and 13 Jbeta primers. Method: immunoSEQ multiplex PCR; TCRdb's copy keeps in-frame clones and lacks some. Found here are 95,000 to 150,000 clones, about four fifths of them singletons; the top ten hold 8.8%. The germline gives CDR1 SGHTS, CDR2 YDEGEE. Trimming cost V 6 bases and J 5 bases, with 14 bases left between them. The CDR3 loop spans 13 amino acids. These data belong to a study of cytomegalovirus exposure and HLA in healthy donors. Whole-study findings and limits: When analyzed later, the rates of TCR association showed variation by HLA locus, with DRB1 the most and HLA-C the fewest. Analysis was carried out at a later point, and it linked a missense DCLRE1C variant to TCR beta V- and J-gene trimming.

Healthy donors of bone marrow made up the group. The clonotype originates from a female donor in good health and CMV-seropositive. The sample comprised PBMCs. The chain carries TRBV5-8 and TRBJ1-2; D gene unclear. The CDR3 sequence: CASTPRSVYGYTF. For the CDR3, the DNA is TGTGCCAGCACCCCGCGGAGCGTTTATGGCTACACCTTC.